These T cell receptor beta chains were read from a single sample in a study of T cells in Graves' hyperthyroidism and ophthalmopathy. TCRdb processed the multiplex PCR reads anew with MiXCR; each CDR3 protein has one entry. The sample yields fewer than 350,000 distinct CDR3 sequences, less than 20% seen once. Sequences were obtained from blood. The receptors were sampled from a man aged 45-65 years with Graves' ophthalmopathy. Both conserved end residues are part of each CDR3. D genes are given only for firm matches. Only some rows state a clone size, as once, few, many or a class for expanded clones.

clone size	J gene	D gene	V gene	CDR3 DNA	CDR3 protein
few	TRBJ2-4	NA	TRBV29-1	TGCAGCGTTGACCCCGGAGGGGACCTTCAGTACTTC	CSVDPGGDLQYF
many	TRBJ2-1	TRBD2	TRBV11-2	TGTGCCAGCAGCCCTGGGGGGGTTTCGGACAATGAGCAGTTCTTC	CASSPGGVSDNEQFF
few	TRBJ2-1	TRBD2	TRBV20-1	TGCAGTGCTAGACCCGGACTAGCGATCTACAATGAGCAGTTCTTC	CSARPGLAIYNEQFF
few	TRBJ1-1	NA	TRBV6-1	TGTGCCAGCACCCGAACAGGTCCTGAAGCTTTCTTT	CASTRTGPEAFF
NA	TRBJ2-7	NA	TRBV12-3/TRBV12-4	TGTGCCAGCAGCGGACAAGACAGAATCTCCTACGAGCAGTACTTC	CASSGQDRISYEQYF
few	TRBJ1-1	NA	TRBV19	TGTGCCAGTGGACTCGACAGGTGGGGGGGAGCTTTCTTT	CASGLDRWGGAFF
few	TRBJ2-5	NA	TRBV29-1	TGCAGCGTTGAAGATAACCCCGGGACCCAGTACTTC	CSVEDNPGTQYF
NA	TRBJ2-7	NA	TRBV6-1	TGTGCCAGCAGTGAAAAGACCGTGCAGTACTTC	CASSEKTVQYF
many	TRBJ1-1	NA	TRBV7-8	TGTGCCAGCAGCTGGGGATGGGGTACTGAAGCTTTCTTT	CASSWGWGTEAFF
NA	TRBJ2-1	NA	TRBV19	TGTGCCAGTAGTACAAACCGAAATGAGCAGTTCTTC	CASSTNRNEQFF
NA	TRBJ1-3	NA	TRBV5-5	TGTGCCAGCAGCTTGGAAGCGGGCCGCTCTGGAAACACCATATATTTT	CASSLEAGRSGNTIYF
many	TRBJ1-2	NA	TRBV6-1	TGTGCCAGCGACGGAGAGACAGTCTATGGCTACACCTTC	CASDGETVYGYTF
many	TRBJ2-4	TRBD2	TRBV2	TGTGCCAGCAGTGAAAGAGCGGGACTAGCGGGAGGGGAGGAGGTCAAAAACATTCAGTACTTC	CASSERAGLAGGEEVKNIQYF
NA	TRBJ2-4	NA	TRBV6-5	TGTGCCAGCAGTTACTCTGGTAGGACCTTAAGCATTCAGTACTTC	CASSYSGRTLSIQYF
NA	TRBJ2-1	NA	TRBV5-8	TGTGCCAGCAGCTCCCACGGAAGCTCCTACAATGAGCAGTTCTTC	CASSSHGSSYNEQFF
NA	TRBJ1-3	TRBD1	TRBV20-1	TGCAGTGCTGAAGGGACAGACTCTGGAAACACCATATATTTT	CSAEGTDSGNTIYF
many	TRBJ2-2	NA	TRBV7-3	TGTGCCAGCAGCTCCCATAGGGGGACCGGGGAGCTGTTTTTT	CASSSHRGTGELFF
many	TRBJ1-4	TRBD1	TRBV20-1	TGCAGTGCTAGCCGTAACAGGGGACGCGAAAAACTGTTTTTT	CSASRNRGREKLFF
NA	TRBJ2-5	TRBD2	TRBV25-1	TGTGCCAGCAGCCCCAGCCCAGGACTAGCGGGAGATGAGACCCAGTACTTC	CASSPSPGLAGDETQYF
few	TRBJ2-5	TRBD1	TRBV7-3	TGTGCCAGCAGCCCAGGGACAGGGTTGGGGCAAGAGACCCAGTACTTC	CASSPGTGLGQETQYF
many	TRBJ2-7	TRBD1	TRBV5-1	TGCGCCAGCAGCTTGGGGACTGACAGGGTCTCCGAGCAGTACTTC	CASSLGTDRVSEQYF
NA	TRBJ2-1	NA	TRBV19	TGTGCCAGTAGTGCGGAGTTACTCTACAATGAGCAGTTCTTC	CASSAELLYNEQFF
many	TRBJ1-1	NA	TRBV12-3/TRBV12-4	TGTGCCAGCAGTTTAAGGGAACAAGCTTTCTTT	CASSLREQAFF
NA	TRBJ1-1	NA	TRBV6-5	TGTGCCAGCAGTTTGGGCAGCCCTTATCTAGACGGAGCTGAAGCTTTCTTT	CASSLGSPYLDGAEAFF
few	TRBJ2-7	TRBD1	TRBV9	TGTGCCAGCAGCGCAGGGACAGGGGATGAGCAGTACTTC	CASSAGTGDEQYF
many	TRBJ2-5	NA	TRBV7-9	TGTGCCAGCAGCTTATATGGAGAGACCCAGTACTTC	CASSLYGETQYF